This T cell receptor (beta chain) was identified in a study of blood T cell repertoires in COVID-19. On the study more broadly: The United States, Italy and Spain supplied acute and convalescent COVID-19 samples. Nucleic acid was either cDNA or gDNA, and it came from T cells, B-cell-depleted T cells, or PBMCs.

This clone occurred once. The CDR3 is 15 residues long. As originally analysed: Reference gene primer amplification yielded estimated nucleated cell counts. Sequencing was performed with immunoSEQ multiplex PCR; in TCRdb, only in-frame clones are kept and a portion is missing. V and J calls and clone size are given by that table; D and trimming were obtained from the DNA. In the table there are a few hundred thousand clones, under 90% of which are singletons. The clonotype originates from a woman aged 40 to 50 who had recovered from COVID-19. The sample taken for sequencing was peripheral blood. V usage is TRBV21-1 and J usage is TRBJ1-2; the table's TRBD1 call for D was not verified on the DNA. TRBV21-1 is reported as a pseudogene. CDR3 region: CASSKGGDRVYGYTF. In DNA form, the CDR3 reads TGTGCCAGCAGCAAAGGGGGGGACAGGGTATACGGCTACACCTTC.